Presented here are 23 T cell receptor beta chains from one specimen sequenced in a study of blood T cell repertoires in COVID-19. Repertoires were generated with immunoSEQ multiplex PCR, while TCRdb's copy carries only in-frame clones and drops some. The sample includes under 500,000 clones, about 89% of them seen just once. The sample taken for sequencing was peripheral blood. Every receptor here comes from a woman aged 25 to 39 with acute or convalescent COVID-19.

This CDR3 reads CASSHSDQANEQFF. The CDR3 DNA is TGTGCCAGCAGCCATTCCGACCAGGCCAATGAGCAGTTCTTC. The chain carries TRBV6-8 and TRBJ2-1, with D hard to call. The CDR3 runs 14 residues. Between the trimmed V and J ends, which lost 6 bases and 6 bases, there was a span of 15 bases. Germline lookup yields CDR1 MNHGY and CDR2 SAAAGT.

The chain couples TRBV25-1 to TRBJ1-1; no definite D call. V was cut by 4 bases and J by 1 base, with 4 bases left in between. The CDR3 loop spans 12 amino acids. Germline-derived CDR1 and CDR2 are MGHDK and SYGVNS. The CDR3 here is CASSAGNTEAFF. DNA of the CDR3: TGTGCCAGCAGTGCAGGGAACACTGAAGCTTTCTTT.

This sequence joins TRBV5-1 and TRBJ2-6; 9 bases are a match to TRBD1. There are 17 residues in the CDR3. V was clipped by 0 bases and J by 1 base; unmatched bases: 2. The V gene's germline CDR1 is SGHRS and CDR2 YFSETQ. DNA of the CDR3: TGCGCCAGCAGCTTGGCAGACAGGGGGTCTGGGGCCAACGTCCTGACTTTC. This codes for CASSLADRGSGANVLTF.

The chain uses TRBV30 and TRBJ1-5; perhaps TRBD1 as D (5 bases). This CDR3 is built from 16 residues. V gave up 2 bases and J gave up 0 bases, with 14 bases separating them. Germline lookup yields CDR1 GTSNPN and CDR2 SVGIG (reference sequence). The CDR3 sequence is CAWSSATDYSNQPQHF. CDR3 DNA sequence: TGTGCCTGGAGTTCCGCGACAGATTATAGCAATCAGCCCCAGCATTTT.

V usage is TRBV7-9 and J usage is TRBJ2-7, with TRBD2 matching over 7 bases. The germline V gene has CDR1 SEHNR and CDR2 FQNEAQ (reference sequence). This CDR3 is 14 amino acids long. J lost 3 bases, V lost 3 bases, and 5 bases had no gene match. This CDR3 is CASSLSGDGYEQYF. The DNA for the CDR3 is TGTGCCAGCAGCTTGAGCGGGGACGGCTACGAGCAGTACTTC.

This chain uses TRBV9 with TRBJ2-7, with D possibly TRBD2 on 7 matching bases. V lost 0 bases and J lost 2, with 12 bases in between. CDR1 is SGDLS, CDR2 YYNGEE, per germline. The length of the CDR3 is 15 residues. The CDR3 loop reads CASSVGTGTTYEQYF. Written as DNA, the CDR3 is TGTGCCAGCAGCGTAGGCACAGGGACTACCTACGAGCAGTACTTC. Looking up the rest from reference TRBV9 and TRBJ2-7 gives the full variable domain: DSGVTQTPKHLITATGQRVTLRCSPRSGDLSVYWYQQSLDQGLQFLIQYYNGEERAKGNILERFSAQQFPDLHSELNLSSLELGDSALYFCASSVGTGTTYEQYFGPGTRLTVT.

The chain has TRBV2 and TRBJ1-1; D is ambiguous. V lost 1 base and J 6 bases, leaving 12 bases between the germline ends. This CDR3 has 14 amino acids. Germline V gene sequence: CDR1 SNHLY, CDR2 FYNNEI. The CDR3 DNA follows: TGTGCCAGCAGTGAAGTCATACGGAGCGCTGAAGCTTTCTTT. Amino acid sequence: CASSEVIRSAEAFF.

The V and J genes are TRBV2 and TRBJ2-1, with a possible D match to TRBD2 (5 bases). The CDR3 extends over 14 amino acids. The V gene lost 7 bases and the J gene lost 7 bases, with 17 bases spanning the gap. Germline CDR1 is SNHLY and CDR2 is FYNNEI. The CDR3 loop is CASTSEGQVNEQFF. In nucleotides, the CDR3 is TGTGCCAGCACCAGCGAGGGCCAGGTAAATGAGCAGTTCTTC.

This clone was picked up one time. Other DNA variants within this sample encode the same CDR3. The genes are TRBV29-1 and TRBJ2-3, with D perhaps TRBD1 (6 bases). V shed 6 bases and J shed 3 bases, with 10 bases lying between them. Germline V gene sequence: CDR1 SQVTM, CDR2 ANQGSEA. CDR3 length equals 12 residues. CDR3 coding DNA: TGCAGCGTCGTCACAGGGACAGATACGCAGTATTTT. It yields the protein CSVVTGTDTQYF.

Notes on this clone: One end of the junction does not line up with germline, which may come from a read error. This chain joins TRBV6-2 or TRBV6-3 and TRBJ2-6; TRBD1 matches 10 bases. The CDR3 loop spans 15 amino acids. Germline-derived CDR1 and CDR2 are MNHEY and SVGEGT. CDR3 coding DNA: TGTGCCAGCAGCTCCTCCGGGACAGGGGTCAACGTCCTGACTTTC. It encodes CASSSSGTGVNVLTF.

CDR3 amino acids: CSVFVPIRGTQYF. CDR3 bases: TGCAGCGTTTTTGTGCCTATAAGGGGTACGCAGTATTTT. The chain combines TRBV29-1 with TRBJ2-3; tentatively, D is TRBD1 (5 bases). Per the germline V gene, CDR1 is SQVTM and CDR2 is ANQGSEA. Trimming removed 5 bases from V and 8 bases from J, with 17 bases in between. This CDR3 contains 13 residues.

This CDR3 is CASSEGGYYTGELFF. The CDR3 DNA sequence: TGTGCCAGCAGTGAAGGGGGCTATTACACCGGGGAGCTGTTTTTT. V is TRBV6-1 and J is TRBJ2-2; D is perhaps TRBD1 (5 bases). Germline assignment: CDR1 MNHNS and CDR2 SASEGT. V was trimmed by 1 base and J by 3 bases, leaving 9 bases between them. CDR3 length: 15 amino acids.

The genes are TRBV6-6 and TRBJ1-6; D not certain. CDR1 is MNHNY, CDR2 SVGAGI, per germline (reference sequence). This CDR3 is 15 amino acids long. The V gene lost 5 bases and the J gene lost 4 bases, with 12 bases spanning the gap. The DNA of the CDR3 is TGTGCCAGCAGTCCCGTTGCGGGTTATAATTCACCCCTCCACTTT. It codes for CASSPVAGYNSPLHF.

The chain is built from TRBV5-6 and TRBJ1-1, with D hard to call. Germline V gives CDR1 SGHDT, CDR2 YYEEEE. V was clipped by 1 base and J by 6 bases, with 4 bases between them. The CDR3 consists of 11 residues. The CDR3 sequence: CASSLLSEAFF. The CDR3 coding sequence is TGTGCCAGCAGCTTGCTTTCTGAAGCTTTCTTT.

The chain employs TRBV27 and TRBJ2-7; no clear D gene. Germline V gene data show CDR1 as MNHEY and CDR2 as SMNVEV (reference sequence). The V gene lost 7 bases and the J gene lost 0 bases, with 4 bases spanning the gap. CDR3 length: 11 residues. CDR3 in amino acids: CASINSYEQYF. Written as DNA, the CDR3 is TGTGCCAGCATCAACTCCTACGAGCAGTACTTC.

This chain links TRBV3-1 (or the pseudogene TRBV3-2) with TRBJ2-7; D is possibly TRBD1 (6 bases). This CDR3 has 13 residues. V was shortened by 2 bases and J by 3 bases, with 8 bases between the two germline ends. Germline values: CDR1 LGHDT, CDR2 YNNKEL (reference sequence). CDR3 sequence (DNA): TGTGCCAGCAGCCAACAGGGGAACTACGAGCAGTACTTC. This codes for CASSQQGNYEQYF.

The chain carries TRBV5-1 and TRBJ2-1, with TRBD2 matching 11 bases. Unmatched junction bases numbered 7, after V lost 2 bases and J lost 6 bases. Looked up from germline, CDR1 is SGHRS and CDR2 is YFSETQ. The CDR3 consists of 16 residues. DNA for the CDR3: TGCGCCAGCAGCTTCGGTAGCGGGGGGGCCGTCAATGAGCAGTTCTTC. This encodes CASSFGSGGAVNEQFF.

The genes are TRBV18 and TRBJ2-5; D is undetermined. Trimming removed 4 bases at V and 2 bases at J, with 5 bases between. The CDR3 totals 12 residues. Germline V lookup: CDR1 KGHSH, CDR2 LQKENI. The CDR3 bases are TGTGCCAGCTCACGTAATCAAGAGACCCAGTACTTC. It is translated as CASSRNQETQYF.

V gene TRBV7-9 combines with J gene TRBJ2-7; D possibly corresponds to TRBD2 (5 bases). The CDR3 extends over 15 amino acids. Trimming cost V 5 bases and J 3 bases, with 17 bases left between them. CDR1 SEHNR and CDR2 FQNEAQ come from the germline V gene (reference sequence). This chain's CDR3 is CASSPRGALLYEQYF. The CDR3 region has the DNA TGTGCCAGCAGCCCCCGGGGAGCGCTACTCTACGAGCAGTACTTC. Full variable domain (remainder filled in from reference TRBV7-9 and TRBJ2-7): DTGVSQNPRHKITKRGQNVTFRCDPISEHNRLYWYRQTLGQGPEFLTYFQNEAQLEKSRLLSDRFSAERPKGSFSTLEIQRTEQGDSAMYLCASSPRGALLYEQYFGPGTRLTVT.

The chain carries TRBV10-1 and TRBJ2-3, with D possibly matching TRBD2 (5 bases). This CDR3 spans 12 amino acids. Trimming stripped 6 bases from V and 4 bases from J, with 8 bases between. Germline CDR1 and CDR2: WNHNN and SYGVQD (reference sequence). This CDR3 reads CASSRTPDTQYF. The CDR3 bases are TGCGCCAGCAGCCGGACTCCAGATACGCAGTATTTT.

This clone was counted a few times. The CDR3 nucleotides read TGTGCCAGCAGCTTCGGGGTTACAGGGTCCCCTTTCCGGGCCCTCCACTTT. Encoded protein: CASSFGVTGSPFRALHF. V is TRBV5-5 and J is TRBJ1-6; tentatively, D is TRBD1 (6 bases). Per germline, CDR1 SGHKS and CDR2 YYEKEE (reference sequence). Trimming removed 2 bases at V and 14 bases at J, with 26 bases between. The CDR3 spans 17 residues.

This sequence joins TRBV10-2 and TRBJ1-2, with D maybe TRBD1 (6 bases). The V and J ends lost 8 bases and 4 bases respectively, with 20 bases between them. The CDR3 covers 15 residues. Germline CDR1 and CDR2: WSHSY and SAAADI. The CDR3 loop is CASLGSGVESYGYTF. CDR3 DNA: TGCGCCAGCTTGGGGTCAGGGGTCGAGAGCTATGGCTACACCTTC.

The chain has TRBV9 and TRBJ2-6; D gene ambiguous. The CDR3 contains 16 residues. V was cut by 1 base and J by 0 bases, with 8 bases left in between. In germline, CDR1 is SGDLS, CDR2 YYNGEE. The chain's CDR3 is CASSVSGSSGANVLTF. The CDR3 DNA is TGTGCCAGCAGCGTATCAGGATCCTCTGGGGCCAACGTCCTGACTTTC.